This T cell receptor beta chain was obtained from a study of shared clonotypes between healthy human individuals. Notes on the study in general: Rarefaction showed sorted-subset sequencing was incomplete despite large depth. Sampling included only blood; tissue repertoires likely differ.

Turning to this clone: Its antigen is still unknown.

Sequencing used immunoSEQ multiplex PCR; TCRdb keeps in-frame clones, though not all of them. The sample holds around 2.1 million clones; 85% to 95% are singletons and the top ten take over 1.5%. Naive CD8 cells lacked CD45RO, underwent positive selection for CCR7 and left out terminally differentiated effector memory CD45RA+ cells. The sample was naive CD8+ T cells from PBMCs. This clonotype was obtained from a man aged 18 to 30 in good health. Some clones in this sample may be carry-over from other donors' samples.

Written as DNA, the CDR3 is TGTGCCAGCAGTTACCGTCAGGGACCCGCTGAAGCTTTCTTT. Encoded protein: CASSYRQGPAEAFF. This chain uses TRBV6-5 with TRBJ1-1, with TRBD1 as a possible D gene (5 bases). CDR1 and CDR2 (germline): MNHEY, SVGAGI. With 2 bases removed from V and 6 bases from J, the gap between germline ends came to 13 bases. This CDR3 has 14 residues.